This TCR beta chain emerged from a study of T-cell reconstitution after alpha-beta-depleted transplantation in children. This clonotype showed up many times. Its specificity is not known. Germline V gene sequence: CDR1 SGHTA, CDR2 FQGNSA. J gave up 1 base and V 5 bases, and 9 bases lay outside the gene matches. The length of the CDR3 is 17 residues. The library targeted TCRbeta and was prepared with unique molecular identifiers. Using its own MiXCR run on the PCR reads, TCRdb lists one record per CDR3 protein. The data hold 250,000 to 350,000 distinct CDR3 sequences, with 20% to 30% observed a single time. Study-level results: Several hundred rapidly expanded clones from non-depleted graft cells reportedly supplied alpha-beta T cells about two months post-transplant.

V usage is TRBV7-2 and J usage is TRBJ2-3, with TRBD1 matching 10 bases. Sequencing was performed on PBMCs, mostly from graft donor cells, taken 180 days after TCRalphabeta/CD19-depleted stem cell transplant. This receptor was taken from a male patient under 18 who had a stem cell transplant for acute lymphoblastic leukemia, so the T cells may come from the graft donor. The CDR3 is CASSPRDRGLGTDTQYF. CDR3 nucleotide sequence: TGTGCCAGCAGCCCCCGGGACAGGGGTCTGGGCACAGATACGCAGTATTTT.